The entry below describes one TCR beta chain. This clonotype was found a few times. No antigen is known for it. No much larger clone exists at a distance of one base, and base qualities are not known. The library was prepared using 5' RACE. The run used an Illumina HiSeq 2500. A second 7 to 11 cycle PCR used a sample-barcoded 5' primer and a J-beta primer mix. A unique molecular identifier was introduced onto each TCR beta cDNA molecule by a template-switch 5' adaptor carrying 12 random nucleotides. Each sample yielded at least 3 million CDR3-containing paired-end reads. First-strand cDNA synthesis was performed from all RNA using the Mint cDNA synthesis kit, with priming by a TRBC-specific oligonucleotide. After uracil-DNA glycosylase treatment, a first 18-cycle PCR used universal primers M1SS and BC2_uni_R on all cDNA. On the study's bioinformatics: Normalization of each sample was performed by random selection of 1 million high-quality reads, each carrying a distinct molecular identifier. Reads with shared molecular identifiers were discarded instead of being binned into consensus sequences. MiTCR, set to a Q25 quality threshold and the strictest error-elimination algorithm, was used for CDR3 identification, clonotype clustering and error correction. A nonparametric unseen species model with Euler transformation was used to estimate lower-bound total TCR beta diversity. TCRdb's own reprocessing of the public reads used fastp at Q25 and MiXCR and kept productive beta chains. Entries that share a CDR3 protein sequence are merged under the most common genes and DNA. The V and J calls come from TCRdb's annotation, not from the publication. Within this sample are about 1,800,000 distinct CDR3 sequences, with roughly 28% of them counted one time only. 7% to 9% of the sample lies in the top ten.

CDR1 and CDR2 (DFQATT, SNEGSKA) derive from the germline V gene (reference sequence). Counted from cysteine to phenylalanine, this CDR3 has 17 amino acids. Only the CDR3 DNA is retained, 51 bases long and in frame from the first base. At the junction V is shortened by 3 bases and J by 0 bases, with 18 bases in between. The sample belongs to a study of blood T cells in healthy people across ages (dated by TCRdb to the mid-2010s). For the study in its entirety: In model experiments, template switching captured about one uniquely barcoded TCR beta cDNA molecule for every two T cells. To avoid experimental bias, donors of different ages were distributed randomly across sequencing lanes. Using deep sequencing normalized with unique cDNA molecular identifiers, the study measured how TCR beta repertoire diversity changes with age. The donors were divided into four age groups: young (average around 16 years), middle-aged (about 40), aged (about 60) and long-lived (approximately 74). Using the same blood draw, the study looked at two additional independent replicas of 1 million unique cDNA reads for two donors, one aged 18 to 30 and the other aged 80 or older.

What the authors observed across the whole study: Conclusive comparison of naive and antigen-experienced compartments was prevented by the profiling of bulk unsorted PBMCs. There was a strong correlation between observed TCR beta diversity and the percentage of naive T cells measured by flow cytometry. Estimates of total diversity based on one million sequenced T cells were regarded as lower bounds and as underestimates. Observed TCR beta diversity per million T cells fell roughly linearly with age, and a significant reduction was already apparent by age around 40. Compared with the aged group, more naive CD4+ T cells, fewer expanded clones and increased TCR diversity were shown by the long-lived group, suggesting age selection. Because the CMV infection status of the donors was unknown, age-related changes in expanded clonotypes may potentially have been confounded.

Systemically healthy Caucasian individuals from Russia, about 38 in total and aged about 6 to 95 years, were included as donors. Around 10 milliliters of peripheral blood were drawn from each donor into EDTA-treated Vacutainer tubes. Ficoll-Paque density-gradient centrifugation was used to isolate PBMCs, with at least 7 million per sample. Total RNA was extracted from PBMCs with Trizol reagent, with at least 5 micrograms obtained per sample. The percentages of naive CD45RAhigh/CD27high T cells were determined by flow cytometry on a PBMC aliquot from every donor. Material for sequencing was blood. The rearranged segments are TRBV20-1 and TRBJ1-5, with the D gene call left open. The source is a woman under 40 in good health. The base sequence is TGCAGTGCTAGTCTAGGCTCTACACTATATAGCAATCAGCCCCAGCATTTT. This codes for CSASLGSTLYSNQPQHF.